The present entry profiles one T cell receptor (beta chain) with its context. Its antigen remains unknown. TCRdb's table, derived via immunoSEQ multiplex PCR, lists solely in-frame clones and lacks some. The sample carries about 150,000 clones, more than 85% recorded once. These data are taken from a study of T cell responses to AZD1222 COVID-19 vaccine. General study points: Receipt of two AZD1222 doses was followed by a rise in Spike-specific TCR breadth and depth.

The germline V gene has CDR1 MDHEN and CDR2 SYDVKM. The CDR3 is made up of 15 amino acids. With V trimmed by 4 bases and J by 5 bases, 10 bases remained unmatched. Sequencing used peripheral blood, obtained on day 0 of AZD1222 vaccination. The sequence was obtained from an adult in good health. V gene TRBV28 combines with J gene TRBJ1-2; 7 nucleotides align to TRBD1. CDR3 DNA: TGTGCCAGCAGTTCACCTCAGGGGGAGGAGTATGGCTACACCTTC. Translation gives CASSSPQGEEYGYTF.